These 28 T cell receptor beta chains were sequenced from one sample in a study of T-cell memory formation after mild COVID-19. MiXCR, run by TCRdb on the 5' RACE reads, gives a single entry per CDR3 protein. The sample includes tens of thousands of distinct CDR3 sequences, around 14% of them seen just once. Material: PBMCs or a T cell subset sorted from them (not recorded which). The receptor set was obtained from an adult woman who had mild COVID-19 (a few samples of this study predate the infection). Cell type and time point are not known.

The J gene is TRBJ2-5, the V gene TRBV7-9; TRBD1 matches 9 bases. Germline CDR1 and CDR2: SEHNR and FQNEAQ (reference sequence). The junction had 5 bases not matched to a gene; V was cut back by 1 base and J by 5 bases. This CDR3 contains 15 residues. CDR3 in amino acids: CASSLVTGGEETQYF. The CDR3, as DNA: TGTGCCAGCAGCTTAGTCACAGGGGGCGAGGAGACCCAGTACTTC.

This clonotype has a handful of counts. The genes are TRBV7-9 and TRBJ2-5, with D possibly TRBD1 on 6 matching bases. V shed 5 bases and J shed 5 bases, with 15 bases lying between them. This CDR3 is 14 amino acids long. Germline CDR1 and CDR2: SEHNR and FQNEAQ (reference sequence). The CDR3 reads CASSPWKGVETQYF. In DNA form, the CDR3 reads TGTGCCAGCAGCCCGTGGAAGGGGGTGGAGACCCAGTACTTC.

V and J are TRBV29-1 and TRBJ1-4; TRBD1 aligns across 10 bases. Germline V gives CDR1 SQVTM, CDR2 ANQGSEA. With 7 bases clipped from V and 6 bases from J, the junction kept 5 bases outside the gene matches. The CDR3 sequence is 13 residues long. The chain's CDR3 is CSAAGTGDEKLFF. The DNA for the CDR3 is TGCAGCGCCGCCGGGACAGGGGATGAAAAACTGTTTTTT.

The chain carries TRBV7-2 and TRBJ2-5; TRBD2 aligns across 13 bases. Losses at the gene ends were 4 bases for V and 2 bases for J; bases not matched to a gene: 10. In germline, CDR1 is SGHTA, CDR2 FQGNSA. The CDR3 sequence is 18 residues long. CDR3 region: CASSSPEGLAGTQETQYF. The CDR3 coding sequence is TGTGCCAGCAGCTCACCAGAGGGACTAGCGGGGACGCAAGAGACCCAGTACTTC.

This clonotype was seen a handful of times. The genes are TRBV5-1 and TRBJ2-7; perhaps TRBD1 as D (5 bases). This CDR3 comprises 14 residues. CDR1 and CDR2 from the germline V gene are SGHRS and YFSETQ. Trimming removed 3 bases from V and 2 bases from J, with 12 bases in between. The CDR3 nucleotides read TGCGCCAGCAGCTCGACAGTTGGGGCCTACGAGCAGTACTTC. This codes for CASSSTVGAYEQYF.

The chain uses TRBV7-8 and TRBJ2-1; no firm D call. The CDR3 runs to 14 residues. Trimming pared 1 base from V and 4 bases from J, leaving 8 bases between. Germline-derived CDR1 and CDR2 are SGHVS and FQNEAQ. Written as DNA, the CDR3 is TGTGCCAGCAGCTTAGTCAGTGGATACAATGAGCAGTTCTTC. Translation gives CASSLVSGYNEQFF.

This clonotype occurred a few times. The chain couples TRBV27 to TRBJ2-6, with 7 nucleotides matching TRBD1. CDR1 is MNHEY and CDR2 is SMNVEV in the germline V gene (reference sequence). With V trimmed by 5 bases and J by 0 bases, 10 bases remained unmatched. The CDR3 loop spans 18 amino acids. The CDR3 nucleotides read TGTGCCAGCAGTCAACGGACAGGAGGAATCTCTGGGGCCAACGTCCTGACTTTC. Translated, it gives CASSQRTGGISGANVLTF. Complete variable domain (other parts from reference TRBV27 and TRBJ2-6): EAQVTQNPRYLITVTGKKLTVTCSQNMNHEYMSWYRQDPGLGLRQIYYSMNVEVTDKGDVPEGYKVSRKEKRNFPLILESPSPNQTSLYFCASSQRTGGISGANVLTFGAGSRLTVL.

The sample holds a few counts of this clonotype. The chain is built from TRBV6-6 and TRBJ1-2; D is perhaps TRBD1 (6 bases). V was pared by 6 bases and J by 6 bases, with 14 bases between. This CDR3 contains 13 residues. The germline CDR1 and CDR2 sequences are MNHNY and SVGAGI (reference sequence). The CDR3, as DNA: TGTGCCAGCAGCCCGGGACAATGGCATGGCTACACCTTC. This translates into CASSPGQWHGYTF.

This clonotype occurred a few times. The chain recombines TRBV5-1 with TRBJ2-1; the D gene is possibly TRBD1 (5 bases). CDR3 length: 15 residues. V shed 0 bases and J shed 8 bases, with 15 bases lying between them. The germline CDR1 and CDR2 sequences are SGHRS and YFSETQ. For the CDR3, the DNA is TGCGCCAGCAGCTTGGAATATACACAGGCAGATGAGCAGTTCTTC. Its protein product is CASSLEYTQADEQFF. The whole variable domain, filled in from reference TRBV5-1 and TRBJ2-1, reads KAGVTQTPRYLIKTRGQQVTLSCSPISGHRSVSWYQQTPGQGLQFLFEYFSETQRNKGNFPGRFSGRQFSNSRSEMNVSTLELGDSALYLCASSLEYTQADEQFFGPGTRLTVL.

The J gene is TRBJ1-2, the V gene TRBV27, with a weak D call TRBD1 (6 bases). The ends were cut back, 1 base at V and 4 bases at J, with 16 bases in the middle. CDR1 and CDR2 (germline): MNHEY, SMNVEV (reference sequence). This CDR3 contains 16 residues. The CDR3 DNA reads TGTGCCAGCAGTTTATATGCTACAGGGAGCACCTATGGCTACACCTTC. It codes for CASSLYATGSTYGYTF.

This chain joins TRBV7-2 and TRBJ2-7; TRBD2 matches 7 bases. The germline V gene has CDR1 SGHTA and CDR2 FQGNSA. This CDR3 region has 13 residues. The J segment lost 12 bases and the V segment lost 5 bases, leaving 13 bases of the junction unmatched. CDR3 sequence (DNA): TGTGCCAGCAGCCTTTGGGACTACCCGCCGGCGTACTTC. It codes for CASSLWDYPPAYF.

This chain links TRBV9 with TRBJ2-3; D is unclear. CDR1 SGDLS and CDR2 YYNGEE come from the germline V gene. The CDR3 has 14 amino acids. The V end was cut by 1 base, the J end by 2 bases, with 8 bases between. DNA for the CDR3: TGTGCCAGCAGCGTACAACACCTCACAGATACGCAGTATTTT. It codes for CASSVQHLTDTQYF.

This clonotype showed up just once. The chain employs TRBV27 and TRBJ2-3; D unclear. The CDR3 length is 15 residues. Trimming shortened V by 5 bases and J by 3 bases, and 15 bases separated the two germline ends. The germline V gene encodes CDR1 MNHEY and CDR2 SMNVEV (reference sequence). The CDR3 nucleotides are TGTGCCAGCAGTCCCATCCCGTTGGGGACAGATACGCAGTATTTT. Protein sequence: CASSPIPLGTDTQYF.

DNA of the CDR3: TGTGCCAGCGGAGACGGACTGAGCTCCTACAATGAGCAGTTCTTC. Its translation is CASGDGLSSYNEQFF. The rearrangement joins TRBV12-3 or TRBV12-4 to TRBJ2-1, with D tentatively TRBD2 (5 bases). Trimming left V 8 bases short and J 0 bases short, with 14 bases between. This CDR3 region has 15 residues.

CDR3 DNA sequence: TGCGCCAGCAGCCAAGAGGGGGGACCTAGATCACCCCTCCACTTT. This sequence encodes CASSQEGGPRSPLHF. This rearrangement joins TRBV4-1 to TRBJ1-6; D is perhaps TRBD1 (5 bases). The germline gives CDR1 MGHRA, CDR2 YSYEKL. V lost 0 bases to trimming and J lost 10 bases, with 13 bases between them. This CDR3 spans 15 amino acids.

The V gene is TRBV12-3 or TRBV12-4, the J gene TRBJ2-3, with a possible D match to TRBD2 (6 bases). Trimming shortened V by 5 bases and J by 4 bases, and 10 bases separated the two germline ends. The CDR3 is made up of 13 amino acids. CDR3 in DNA: TGTGCCAGCAGTCCGGGAGTTGCAGATACGCAGTATTTT. Its translation is CASSPGVADTQYF.

V and J are TRBV5-1 and TRBJ2-3; either TRBD1 or TRBD2 may supply D (6 bases each). The CDR3 has 14 amino acids. The germline V gene has CDR1 SGHRS and CDR2 YFSETQ. Trimming cost V 4 bases and J 4 bases, with 13 bases left between them. Here the CDR3 DNA reads TGCGCCAGCAGCCCGGCTAGGGGGGCAGATACGCAGTATTTT. The encoded protein is CASSPARGADTQYF.

The CDR3 nucleotides read TGCAGCGTGGAGGTCGGGTCCTACAACGTCCTGACTTTC. Translation gives CSVEVGSYNVLTF. This chain links TRBV29-1 with TRBJ2-6, with D possibly matching TRBD2 (5 bases). Between the trimmed V and J ends, which lost 6 bases and 9 bases, there was a span of 15 bases. Germline lookup yields CDR1 SQVTM and CDR2 ANQGSEA. CDR3 length: 13 amino acids.

In this sample, this clonotype turned up a few times. The chain links TRBV12-3 or TRBV12-4 to TRBJ2-7, with TRBD2 as a possible D gene (5 bases). The ends were cut back, 6 bases at V and 3 bases at J, with 12 bases in the middle. There are 13 residues in the CDR3. The DNA for the CDR3 is TGTGCCAGCAGCGCCCGGACTTACTACGAGCAGTACTTC. Protein product: CASSARTYYEQYF.

This clonotype was recorded a few times. The J gene is TRBJ2-5, the V gene TRBV2; D assignment may be TRBD1 or TRBD2 (5 bases each). Per the germline V gene, CDR1 is SNHLY and CDR2 is FYNNEI. V gave up 7 bases and J gave up 0 bases, with 12 bases separating them. The CDR3 is made up of 14 amino acids. The DNA for the CDR3 is TGTGCCAGCACAGGCAGGGAGAACCAAGAGACCCAGTACTTC. This codes for CASTGRENQETQYF.

This sequence joins TRBV4-2 and TRBJ2-1; D tentatively reads TRBD1 or TRBD2 (5 bases each). V shed 8 bases and J shed 6 bases, with 14 bases lying between them. Germline loops: CDR1 LGHNA, CDR2 YNFKEQ. CDR3 length equals 13 residues. CDR3 in amino acids: CASRKGTRNEQFF. The CDR3 DNA follows: TGTGCCAGCCGTAAGGGGACCCGCAATGAGCAGTTCTTC.

The rearrangement links TRBV24-1 to TRBJ2-1; 13 nucleotides match TRBD2. With V trimmed by 3 bases and J by 0 bases, 7 bases remained unmatched. The germline V gene encodes CDR1 KGHDR and CDR2 SFDVKD. This CDR3 region has 19 residues. This chain's CDR3 is CATSDPGLAGLFSYNEQFF. CDR3 nucleotides: TGTGCCACCAGTGATCCGGGACTAGCGGGACTTTTCTCCTACAATGAGCAGTTCTTC.

V and J are TRBV6-4 and TRBJ2-3, with D possibly matching TRBD2 (5 bases). Germline CDR1 is MRHNA and CDR2 is SNTAGT. The CDR3 is 14 residues long. Trimming cost V 7 bases and J 0 bases, with 11 bases left between them. In DNA form, the CDR3 reads TGTGCCAGCAAGGCATCGGGAAGCACAGATACGCAGTATTTT. Protein product: CASKASGSTDTQYF.

This clonotype has only a few counts. The chain combines TRBV7-9 with TRBJ2-6, with TRBD1 identical over 9 bases. The germline CDR1 and CDR2 sequences are SEHNR and FQNEAQ (reference sequence). There are 17 residues in the CDR3. Unmatched junction bases numbered 5, after V lost 5 bases and J lost 0 bases. CDR3 residues: CASSLGQGSSGANVLTF. CDR3 nucleotide sequence: TGTGCCAGCAGCCTGGGACAGGGTTCCTCTGGGGCCAACGTCCTGACTTTC.

This chain connects TRBV25-1 to TRBJ2-7; D gene ambiguous. The V gene lost 5 bases and the J gene lost 3 bases, with 5 bases spanning the gap. This CDR3 is 11 amino acids long. Germline V CDR1 and CDR2: MGHDK, SYGVNS. CDR3 loop: CASSLIYEQYF. CDR3 coding DNA: TGTGCCAGCAGTCTGATCTACGAGCAGTACTTC.

The J gene is TRBJ2-1, the V gene TRBV9; TRBD2 might be the D (5 bases). The V gene lost 4 bases and the J gene lost 7 bases, with 18 bases spanning the gap. The CDR3 spans 15 residues. Germline V lookup: CDR1 SGDLS, CDR2 YYNGEE. CDR3 region: CASSSPSWRTNEQFF. DNA for the CDR3: TGTGCCAGCAGCTCCCCTAGCTGGAGAACGAATGAGCAGTTCTTC.

This clonotype turned up a few times. This chain connects TRBV4-1 to TRBJ2-7, with 11 positions matching TRBD1. The CDR3 totals 15 residues. Trimming at V came to 1 base and at J to 4 bases, leaving 3 bases not matched to a gene. The V gene's germline CDR1 is MGHRA and CDR2 YSYEKL. The CDR3: CASSQGDRGFYEQYF. DNA for the CDR3: TGCGCCAGCAGCCAAGGGGACAGGGGGTTTTACGAGCAGTACTTC.

This clonotype showed up many times. This chain's CDR3 is CASSPPGEADTQYF. The DNA of the CDR3 is TGTGCCAGCAGCCCCCCGGGCGAGGCAGATACGCAGTATTTT. This chain connects TRBV11-2 to TRBJ2-3; D is unclear. The CDR3 runs to 14 residues. Germline CDR1 reads SGHAT; CDR2 reads FQNNGV. The ends were cut back, 5 bases at V and 4 bases at J, with 13 bases in the middle.